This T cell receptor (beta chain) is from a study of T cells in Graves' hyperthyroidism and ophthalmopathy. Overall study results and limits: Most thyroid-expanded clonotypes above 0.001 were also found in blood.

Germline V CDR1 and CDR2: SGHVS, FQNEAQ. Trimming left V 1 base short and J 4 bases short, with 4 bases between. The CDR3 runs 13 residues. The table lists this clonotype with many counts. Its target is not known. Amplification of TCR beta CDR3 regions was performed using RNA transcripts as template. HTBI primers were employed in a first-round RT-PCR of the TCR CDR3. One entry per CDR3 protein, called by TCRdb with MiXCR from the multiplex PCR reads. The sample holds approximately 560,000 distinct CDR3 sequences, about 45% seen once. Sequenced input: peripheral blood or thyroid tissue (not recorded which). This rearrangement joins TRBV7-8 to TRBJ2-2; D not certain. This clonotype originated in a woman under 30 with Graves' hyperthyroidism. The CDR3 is CASSLVPTGELFF. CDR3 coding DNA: TGTGCCAGCAGCTTAGTACCCACCGGGGAGCTGTTTTTT.